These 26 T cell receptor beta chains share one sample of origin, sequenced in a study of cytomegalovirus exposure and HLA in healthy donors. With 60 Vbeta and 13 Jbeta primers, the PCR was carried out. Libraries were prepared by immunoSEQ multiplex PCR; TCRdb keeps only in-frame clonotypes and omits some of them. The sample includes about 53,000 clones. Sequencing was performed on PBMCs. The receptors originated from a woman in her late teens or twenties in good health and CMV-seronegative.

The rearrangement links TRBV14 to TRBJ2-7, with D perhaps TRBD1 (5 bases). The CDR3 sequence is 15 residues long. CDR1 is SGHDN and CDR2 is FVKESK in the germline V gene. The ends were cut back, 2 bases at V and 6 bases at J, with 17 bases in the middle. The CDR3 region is CASSQHPTGLGEQYF. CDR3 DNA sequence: TGTGCCAGCAGCCAACACCCTACAGGTTTGGGCGAGCAGTACTTC.

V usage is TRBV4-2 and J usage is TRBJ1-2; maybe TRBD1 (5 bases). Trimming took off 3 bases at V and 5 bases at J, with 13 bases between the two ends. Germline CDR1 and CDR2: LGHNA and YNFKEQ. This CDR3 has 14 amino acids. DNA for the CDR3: TGTGCCAGCAGCCATGCAGGGAACCCGTATGGCTACACCTTC. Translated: CASSHAGNPYGYTF.

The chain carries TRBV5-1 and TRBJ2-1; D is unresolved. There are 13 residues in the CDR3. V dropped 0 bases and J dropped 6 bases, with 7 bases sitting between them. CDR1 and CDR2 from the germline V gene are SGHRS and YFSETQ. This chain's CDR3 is CASSLGQINEQFF. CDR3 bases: TGCGCCAGCAGCTTGGGACAAATCAATGAGCAGTTCTTC.

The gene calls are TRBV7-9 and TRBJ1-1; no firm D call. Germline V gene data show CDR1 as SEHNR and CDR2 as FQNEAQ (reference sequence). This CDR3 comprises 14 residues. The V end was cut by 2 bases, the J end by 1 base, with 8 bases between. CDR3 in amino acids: CASSLIGGNTEAFF. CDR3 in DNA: TGTGCCAGCAGCTTAATCGGCGGGAACACTGAAGCTTTCTTT.

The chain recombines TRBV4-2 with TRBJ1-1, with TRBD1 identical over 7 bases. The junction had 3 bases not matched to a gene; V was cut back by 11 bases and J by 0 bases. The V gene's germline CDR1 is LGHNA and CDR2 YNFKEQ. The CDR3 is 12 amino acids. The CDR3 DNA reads TGTGCCTCGGGACAGTTGAACACTGAAGCTTTCTTT. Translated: CASGQLNTEAFF.

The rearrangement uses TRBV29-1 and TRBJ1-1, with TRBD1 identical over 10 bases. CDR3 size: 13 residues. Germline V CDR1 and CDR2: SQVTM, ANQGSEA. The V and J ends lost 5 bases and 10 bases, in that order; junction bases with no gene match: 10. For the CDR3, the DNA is TGCAGCGTTAAAAGGACAGGGGGTTTGGTAGCTTTCTTT. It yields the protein CSVKRTGGLVAFF.

The CDR3 bases are TGTGCCAGCAGCCAGCGCGGCGGGGGGCAATTCTGGGCTTTCTTT. It translates to CASSQRGGGQFWAFF. The chain carries TRBV7-9 and TRBJ1-1; tentative D call: TRBD1 (6 bases). CDR3 size: 15 residues. V shed 5 bases and J shed 11 bases, with 24 bases lying between them. Germline CDR1 and CDR2: SEHNR and FQNEAQ (reference sequence).

Here the CDR3 DNA reads TGTGCCAGCAGCTTAGCTACTTTCTTCTCTGGAAACACCATATATTTT. Amino acids: CASSLATFFSGNTIYF. The chain has TRBV7-8 and TRBJ1-3, with D hard to call. The CDR3 runs 16 residues. Looked up from germline, CDR1 is SGHVS and CDR2 is FQNEAQ. V was shortened by 0 bases and J by 0 bases, with 9 bases between the two germline ends.

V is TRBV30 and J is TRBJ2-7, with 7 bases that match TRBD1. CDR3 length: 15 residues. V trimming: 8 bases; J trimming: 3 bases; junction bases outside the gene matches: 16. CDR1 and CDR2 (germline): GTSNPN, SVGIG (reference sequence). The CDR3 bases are TGTGCCGGCCTCCGGGTGCTATCAGGGGGCTACGAGCAGTACTTC. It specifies CAGLRVLSGGYEQYF. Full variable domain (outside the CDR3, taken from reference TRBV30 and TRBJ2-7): SQTIHQWPATLVQPVGSPLSLECTVEGTSNPNLYWYRQAAGRGLQLLFYSVGIGQISSEVPQNLSASRPQDRQFILSSKKLLLSDSGFYLCAGLRVLSGGYEQYFGPGTRLTVT.

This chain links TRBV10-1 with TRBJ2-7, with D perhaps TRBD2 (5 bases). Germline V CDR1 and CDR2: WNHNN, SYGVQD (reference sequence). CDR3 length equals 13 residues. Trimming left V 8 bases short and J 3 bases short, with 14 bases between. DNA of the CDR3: TGCGCCAGCCGGGGTCCTACGGACTACGAGCAGTACTTC. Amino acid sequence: CASRGPTDYEQYF.

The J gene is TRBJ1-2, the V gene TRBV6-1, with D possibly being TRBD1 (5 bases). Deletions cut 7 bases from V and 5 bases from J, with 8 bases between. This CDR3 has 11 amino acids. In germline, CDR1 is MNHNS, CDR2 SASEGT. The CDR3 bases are TGTGCCAGCACCCAGGGATATGGCTACACCTTC. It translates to CASTQGYGYTF.

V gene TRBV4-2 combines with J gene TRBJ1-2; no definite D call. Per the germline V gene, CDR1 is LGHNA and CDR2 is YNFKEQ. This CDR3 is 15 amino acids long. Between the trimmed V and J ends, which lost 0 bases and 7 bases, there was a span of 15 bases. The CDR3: CASSQEDRSTGGYTF. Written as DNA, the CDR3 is TGTGCCAGCAGCCAAGAAGATCGGAGCACGGGTGGCTACACCTTC.

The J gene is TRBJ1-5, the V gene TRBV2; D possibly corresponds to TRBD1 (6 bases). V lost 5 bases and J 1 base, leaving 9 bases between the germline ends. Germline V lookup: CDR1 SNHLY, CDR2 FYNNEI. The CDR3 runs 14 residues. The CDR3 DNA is TGTGCCAGCAGTCCAGGGGTGAGCAATCAGCCCCAGCATTTT. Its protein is CASSPGVSNQPQHF.

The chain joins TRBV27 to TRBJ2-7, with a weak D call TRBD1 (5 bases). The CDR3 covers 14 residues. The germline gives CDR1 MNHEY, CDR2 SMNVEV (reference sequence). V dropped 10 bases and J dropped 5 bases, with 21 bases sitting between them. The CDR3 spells CATIDLGRAHEQYF. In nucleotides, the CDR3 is TGTGCCACCATTGACTTAGGCAGGGCCCACGAGCAGTACTTC.

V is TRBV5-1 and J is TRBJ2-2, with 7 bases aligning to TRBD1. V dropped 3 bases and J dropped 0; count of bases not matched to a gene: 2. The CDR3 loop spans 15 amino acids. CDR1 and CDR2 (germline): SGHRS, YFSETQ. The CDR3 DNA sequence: TGCGCCAGCAGCTCCGACAGGGCGAACACCGGGGAGCTGTTTTTT. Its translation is CASSSDRANTGELFF.

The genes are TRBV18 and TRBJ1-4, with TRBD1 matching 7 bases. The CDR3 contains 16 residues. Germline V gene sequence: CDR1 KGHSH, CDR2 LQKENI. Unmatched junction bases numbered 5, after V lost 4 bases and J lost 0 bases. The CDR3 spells CASSQTGAATNEKLFF. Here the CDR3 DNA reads TGTGCCAGCTCACAAACAGGGGCGGCAACTAATGAAAAACTGTTTTTT.

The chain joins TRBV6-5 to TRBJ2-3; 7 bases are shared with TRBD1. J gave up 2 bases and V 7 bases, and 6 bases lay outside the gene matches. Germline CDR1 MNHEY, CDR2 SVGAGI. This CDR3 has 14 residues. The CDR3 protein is CASTPRGTTDTQYF. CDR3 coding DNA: TGTGCCAGCACCCCCAGGGGGACCACAGATACGCAGTATTTT.

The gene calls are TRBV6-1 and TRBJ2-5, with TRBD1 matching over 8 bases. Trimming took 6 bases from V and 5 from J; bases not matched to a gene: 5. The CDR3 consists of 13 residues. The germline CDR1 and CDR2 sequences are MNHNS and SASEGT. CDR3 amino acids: CASRSQGAETQYF. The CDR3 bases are TGTGCCAGCAGGTCCCAGGGGGCGGAGACCCAGTACTTC.

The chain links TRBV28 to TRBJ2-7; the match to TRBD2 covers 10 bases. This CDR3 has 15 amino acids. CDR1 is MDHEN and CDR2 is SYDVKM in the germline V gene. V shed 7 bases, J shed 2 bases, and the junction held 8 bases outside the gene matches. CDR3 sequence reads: CASIRSGRAAYEQYF. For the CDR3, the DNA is TGTGCCAGCATCCGGAGCGGGAGGGCGGCCTACGAGCAGTACTTC. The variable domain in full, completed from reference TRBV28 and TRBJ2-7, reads DVKVTQSSRYLVKRTGEKVFLECVQDMDHENMFWYRQDPGLGLRLIYFSYDVKMKEKGDIPEGYSVSREKKERFSLILESASTNQTSMYLCASIRSGRAAYEQYFGPGTRLTVT.

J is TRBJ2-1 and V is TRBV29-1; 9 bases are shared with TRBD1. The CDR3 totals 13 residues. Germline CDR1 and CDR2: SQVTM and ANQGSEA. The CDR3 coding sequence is TGCAGTGTGGACAGGGGCTACTACAATGAGCAGTTCTTC. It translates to CSVDRGYYNEQFF.

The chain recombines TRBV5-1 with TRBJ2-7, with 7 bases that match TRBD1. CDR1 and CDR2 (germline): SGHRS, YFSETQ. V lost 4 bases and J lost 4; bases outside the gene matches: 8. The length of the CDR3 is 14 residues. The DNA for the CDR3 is TGCGCCAGCAGCGCAGTGACAGGGCTGTACGAGCAGTACTTC. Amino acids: CASSAVTGLYEQYF.

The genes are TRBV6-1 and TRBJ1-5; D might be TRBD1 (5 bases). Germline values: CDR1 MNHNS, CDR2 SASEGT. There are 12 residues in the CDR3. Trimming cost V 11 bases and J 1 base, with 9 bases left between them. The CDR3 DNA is TGTGCCGGGGGGTACAGCAATCAGCCCCAGCATTTT. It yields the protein CAGGYSNQPQHF.

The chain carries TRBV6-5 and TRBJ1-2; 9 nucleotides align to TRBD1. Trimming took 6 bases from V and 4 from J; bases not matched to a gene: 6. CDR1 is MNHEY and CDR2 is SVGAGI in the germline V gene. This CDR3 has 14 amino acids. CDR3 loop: CASSPDRGSYGYTF. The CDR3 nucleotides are TGTGCCAGCAGCCCAGACAGGGGGAGCTATGGCTACACCTTC.

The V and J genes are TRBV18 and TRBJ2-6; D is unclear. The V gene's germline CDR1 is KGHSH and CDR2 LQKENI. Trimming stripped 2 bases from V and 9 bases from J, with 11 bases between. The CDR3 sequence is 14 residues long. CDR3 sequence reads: CASSPTTVYNVLTF. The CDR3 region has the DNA TGTGCCAGCTCACCAACAACAGTTTACAACGTCCTGACTTTC.

In DNA, the CDR3 is TGTGCCACCAGCAGAGATCCTCAGGTTTCCTACGAGCAGTACTTC. Encoded protein: CATSRDPQVSYEQYF. The chain uses TRBV15 and TRBJ2-7; no reliable D call. Trimming took off 0 bases at V and 1 base at J, with 10 bases between the two ends. The CDR3 runs 15 residues. Germline-derived CDR1 and CDR2 are LNHNV and YYDKDF (reference sequence).

The CDR3 loop is CASSLRGATNEKLFF. CDR3 DNA: TGTGCCAGCAGTTTACGGGGGGCAACTAATGAAAAACTGTTTTTT. The chain is built from TRBV28 and TRBJ1-4, with D tentatively TRBD1 (5 bases). The V and J ends lost 2 bases and 0 bases respectively, with 7 bases between them. The CDR3 runs to 15 residues. CDR1 is MDHEN and CDR2 is SYDVKM in the germline V gene.